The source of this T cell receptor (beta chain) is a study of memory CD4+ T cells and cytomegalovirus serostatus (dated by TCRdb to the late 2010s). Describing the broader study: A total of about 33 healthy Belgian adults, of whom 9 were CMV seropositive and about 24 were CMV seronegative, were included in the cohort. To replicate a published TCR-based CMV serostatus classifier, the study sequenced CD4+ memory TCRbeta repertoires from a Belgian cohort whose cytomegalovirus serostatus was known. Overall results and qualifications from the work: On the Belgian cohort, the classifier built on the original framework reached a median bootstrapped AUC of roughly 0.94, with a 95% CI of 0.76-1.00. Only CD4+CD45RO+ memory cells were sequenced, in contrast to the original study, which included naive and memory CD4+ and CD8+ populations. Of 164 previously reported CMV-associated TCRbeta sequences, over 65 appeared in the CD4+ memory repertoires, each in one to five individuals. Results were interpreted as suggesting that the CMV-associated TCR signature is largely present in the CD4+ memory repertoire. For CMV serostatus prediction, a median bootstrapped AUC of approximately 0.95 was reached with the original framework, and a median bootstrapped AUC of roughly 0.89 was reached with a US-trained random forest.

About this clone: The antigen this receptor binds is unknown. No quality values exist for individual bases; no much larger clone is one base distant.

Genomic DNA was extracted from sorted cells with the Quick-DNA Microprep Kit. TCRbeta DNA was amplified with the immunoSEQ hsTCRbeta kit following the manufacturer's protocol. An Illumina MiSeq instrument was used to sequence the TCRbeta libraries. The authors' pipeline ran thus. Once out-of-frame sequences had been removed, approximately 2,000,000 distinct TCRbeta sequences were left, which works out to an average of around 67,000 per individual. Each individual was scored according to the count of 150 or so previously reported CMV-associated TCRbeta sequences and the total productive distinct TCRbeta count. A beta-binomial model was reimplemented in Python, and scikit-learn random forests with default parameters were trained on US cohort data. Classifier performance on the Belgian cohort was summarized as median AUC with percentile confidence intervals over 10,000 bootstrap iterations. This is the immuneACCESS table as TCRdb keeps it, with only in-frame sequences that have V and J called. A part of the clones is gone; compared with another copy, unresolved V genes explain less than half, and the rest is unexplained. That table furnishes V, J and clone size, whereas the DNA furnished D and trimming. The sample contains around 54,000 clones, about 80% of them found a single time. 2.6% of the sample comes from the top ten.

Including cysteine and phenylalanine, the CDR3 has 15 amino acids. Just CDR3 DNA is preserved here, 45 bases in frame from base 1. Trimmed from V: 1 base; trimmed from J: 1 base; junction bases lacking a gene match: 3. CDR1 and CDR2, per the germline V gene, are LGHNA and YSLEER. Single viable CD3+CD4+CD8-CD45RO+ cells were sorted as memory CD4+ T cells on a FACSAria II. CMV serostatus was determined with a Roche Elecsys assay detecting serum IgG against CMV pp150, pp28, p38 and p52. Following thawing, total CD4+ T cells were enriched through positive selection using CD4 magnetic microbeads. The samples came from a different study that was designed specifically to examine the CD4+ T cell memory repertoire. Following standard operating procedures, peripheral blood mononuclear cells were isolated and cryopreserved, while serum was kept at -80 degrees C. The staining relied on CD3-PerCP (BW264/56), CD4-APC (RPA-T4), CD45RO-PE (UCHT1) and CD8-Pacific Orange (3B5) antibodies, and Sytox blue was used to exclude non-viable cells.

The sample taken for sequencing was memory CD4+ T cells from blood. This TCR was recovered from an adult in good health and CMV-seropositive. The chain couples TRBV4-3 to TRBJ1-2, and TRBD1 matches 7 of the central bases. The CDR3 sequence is CASSQGTGDNYGYTF. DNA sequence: TGCGCCAGCAGCCAAGGGACAGGCGATAACTATGGCTACACCTTC.